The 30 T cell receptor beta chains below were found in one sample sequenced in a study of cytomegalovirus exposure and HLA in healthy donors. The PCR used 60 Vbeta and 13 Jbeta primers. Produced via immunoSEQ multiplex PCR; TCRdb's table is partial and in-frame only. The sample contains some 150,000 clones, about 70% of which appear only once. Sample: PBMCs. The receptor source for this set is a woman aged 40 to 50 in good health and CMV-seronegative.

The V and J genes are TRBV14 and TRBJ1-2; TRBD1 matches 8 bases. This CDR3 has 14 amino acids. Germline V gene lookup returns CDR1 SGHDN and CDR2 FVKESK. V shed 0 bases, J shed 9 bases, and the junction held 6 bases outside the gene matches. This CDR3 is CASSQDTGQGRYTF. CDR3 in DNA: TGTGCCAGCAGCCAAGATACAGGACAGGGTCGCTACACCTTC.

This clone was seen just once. For the CDR3, the DNA is TGTGCCAGCAGTGAGCTGGGATCGGGGAAAGGAAACACCATATATTTT. Its translation is CASSELGSGKGNTIYF. V gene TRBV2 combines with J gene TRBJ1-3; no clear D. CDR3 size: 16 residues. Trimming left V 3 bases short and J 4 bases short, with 16 bases between. Germline CDR1 is SNHLY and CDR2 is FYNNEI. The variable domain in full, completed from reference TRBV2 and TRBJ1-3, reads EPEVTQTPSHQVTQMGQEVILRCVPISNHLYFYWYRQILGQKVEFLVSFYNNEISEKSEIFDDQFSVERPDGSNFTLKIRSTKLEDSAMYFCASSELGSGKGNTIYFGEGSWLTVV.

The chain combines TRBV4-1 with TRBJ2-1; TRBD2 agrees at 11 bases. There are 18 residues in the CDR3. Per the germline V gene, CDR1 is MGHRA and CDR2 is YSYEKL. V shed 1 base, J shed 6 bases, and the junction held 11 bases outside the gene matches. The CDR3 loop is CASSQVFVSGRASNEQFF. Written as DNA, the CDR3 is TGCGCCAGCAGCCAAGTATTTGTTAGCGGGAGGGCCTCCAATGAGCAGTTCTTC.

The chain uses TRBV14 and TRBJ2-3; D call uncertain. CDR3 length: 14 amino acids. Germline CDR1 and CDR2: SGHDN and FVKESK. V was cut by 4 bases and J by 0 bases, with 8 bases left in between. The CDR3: CASSPPGSTDTQYF. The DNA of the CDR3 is TGTGCCAGCAGCCCCCCCGGGAGCACAGATACGCAGTATTTT.

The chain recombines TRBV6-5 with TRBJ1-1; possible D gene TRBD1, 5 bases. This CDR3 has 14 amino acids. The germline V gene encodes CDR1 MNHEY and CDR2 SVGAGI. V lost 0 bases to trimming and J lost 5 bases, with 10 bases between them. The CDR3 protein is CASSYSKRGTEAFF. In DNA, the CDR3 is TGTGCCAGCAGTTACTCGAAACGGGGGACTGAAGCTTTCTTT.

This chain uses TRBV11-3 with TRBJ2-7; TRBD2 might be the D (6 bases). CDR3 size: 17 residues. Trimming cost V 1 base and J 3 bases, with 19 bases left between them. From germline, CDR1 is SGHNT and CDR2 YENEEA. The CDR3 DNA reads TGTGCCAGCAGCTTAGGGCCAGGGCAGGGAGGAGGCTACGAGCAGTACTTC. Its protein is CASSLGPGQGGGYEQYF.

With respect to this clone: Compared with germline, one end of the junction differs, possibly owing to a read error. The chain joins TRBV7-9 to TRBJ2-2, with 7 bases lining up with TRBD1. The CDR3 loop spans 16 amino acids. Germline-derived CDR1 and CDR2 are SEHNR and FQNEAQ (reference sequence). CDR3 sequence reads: CSSTPRGPENTGELFF. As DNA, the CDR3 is TGTTCCAGCACACCTAGGGGGCCCGAGAACACCGGGGAGCTGTTTTTT.

CDR3 sequence (DNA): TGTGCCAGCAGCCAATCATCATCCTATGGCTACACCTTC. The encoded protein is CASSQSSSYGYTF. This sequence joins TRBV16 and TRBJ1-2; D gene unclear. CDR3 length: 13 amino acids. The germline gives CDR1 KGHSY, CDR2 FQNENV. Trimming took off 0 bases at V and 4 bases at J, with 6 bases between the two ends. Full variable domain (missing parts from reference TRBV16 and TRBJ1-2): GEEVAQTPKHLVRGEGQKAKLYCAPIKGHSYVFWYQQVLKNEFKFLISFQNENVFDETGMPKERFSAKCLPNSPCSLEIQATKLEDSAVYFCASSQSSSYGYTFGSGTRLTVV.

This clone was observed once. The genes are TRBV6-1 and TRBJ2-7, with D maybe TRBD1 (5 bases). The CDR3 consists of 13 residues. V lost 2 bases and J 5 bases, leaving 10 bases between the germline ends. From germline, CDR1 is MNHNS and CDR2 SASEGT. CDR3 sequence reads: CASSEKQAHEQYF. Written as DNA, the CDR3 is TGTGCCAGCAGTGAAAAACAGGCTCACGAGCAGTACTTC.

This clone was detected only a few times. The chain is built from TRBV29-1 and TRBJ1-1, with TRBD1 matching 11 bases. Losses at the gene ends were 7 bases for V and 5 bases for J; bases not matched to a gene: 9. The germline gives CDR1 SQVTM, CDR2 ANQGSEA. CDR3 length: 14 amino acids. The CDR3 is CSADSGTGGTEAFF. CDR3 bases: TGCAGCGCCGACTCCGGGACAGGGGGAACTGAAGCTTTCTTT.

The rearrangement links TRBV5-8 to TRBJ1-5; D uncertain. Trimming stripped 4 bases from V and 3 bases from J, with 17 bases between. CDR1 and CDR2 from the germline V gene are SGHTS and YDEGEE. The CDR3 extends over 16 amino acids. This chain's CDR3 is CASSPHPDFYNQPQHF. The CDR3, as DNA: TGTGCCAGCAGCCCCCATCCGGACTTCTACAATCAGCCCCAGCATTTT.

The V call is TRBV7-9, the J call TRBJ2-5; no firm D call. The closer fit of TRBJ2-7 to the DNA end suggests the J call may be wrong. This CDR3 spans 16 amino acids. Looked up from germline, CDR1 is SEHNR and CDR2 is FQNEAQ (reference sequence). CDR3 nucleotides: TGTGCCAGCAGCCGGTATCCTGCCACGCGGATCTACGAGCAGTACTTC. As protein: CASSRYPATRIYEQYF.

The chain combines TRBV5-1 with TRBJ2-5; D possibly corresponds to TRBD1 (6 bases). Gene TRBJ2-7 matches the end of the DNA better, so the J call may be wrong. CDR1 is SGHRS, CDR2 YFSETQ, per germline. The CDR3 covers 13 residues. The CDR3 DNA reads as TGCGCCAGCAGCCCCAAGGTACAGGGCGAGCAGTACTTC. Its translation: CASSPKVQGEQYF.

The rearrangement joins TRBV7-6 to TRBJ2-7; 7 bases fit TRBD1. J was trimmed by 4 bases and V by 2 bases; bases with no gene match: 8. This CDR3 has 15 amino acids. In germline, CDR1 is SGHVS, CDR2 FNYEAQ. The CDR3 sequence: CASSLFSGTDYEQYF. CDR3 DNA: TGTGCCAGCAGCTTATTCTCCGGGACAGATTACGAGCAGTACTTC.

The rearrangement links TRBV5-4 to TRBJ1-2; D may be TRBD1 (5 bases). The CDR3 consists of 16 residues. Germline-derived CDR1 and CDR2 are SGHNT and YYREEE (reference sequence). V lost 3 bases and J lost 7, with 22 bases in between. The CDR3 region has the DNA TGTGCCAGCAGCTCCATTGTAGCGGGGGGATCTCGTGGCTACACCTTC. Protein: CASSSIVAGGSRGYTF.

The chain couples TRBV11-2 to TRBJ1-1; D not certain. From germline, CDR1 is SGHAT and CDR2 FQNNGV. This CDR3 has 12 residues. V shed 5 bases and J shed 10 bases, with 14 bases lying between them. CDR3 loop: CASSRSGERAFF. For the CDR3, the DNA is TGTGCCAGCAGCCGGAGTGGGGAGCGAGCTTTCTTT.

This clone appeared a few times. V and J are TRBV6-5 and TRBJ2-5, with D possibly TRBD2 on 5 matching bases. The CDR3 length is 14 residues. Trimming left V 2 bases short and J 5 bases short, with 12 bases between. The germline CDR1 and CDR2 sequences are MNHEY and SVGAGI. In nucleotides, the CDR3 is TGTGCCAGCAGTTACGCGGGTGATCGTGAGACCCAGTACTTC. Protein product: CASSYAGDRETQYF.

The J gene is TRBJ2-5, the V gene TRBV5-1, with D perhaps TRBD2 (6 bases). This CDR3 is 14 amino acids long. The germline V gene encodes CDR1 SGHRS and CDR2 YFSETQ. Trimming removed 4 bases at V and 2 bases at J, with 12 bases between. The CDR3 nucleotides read TGCGCCAGCAGCAATCCGGGACTTCAAGAGACCCAGTACTTC. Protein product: CASSNPGLQETQYF.

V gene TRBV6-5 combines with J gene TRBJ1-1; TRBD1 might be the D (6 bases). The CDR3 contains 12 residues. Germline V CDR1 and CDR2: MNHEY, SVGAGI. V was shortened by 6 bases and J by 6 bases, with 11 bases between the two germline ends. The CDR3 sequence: CASRQGISEAFF. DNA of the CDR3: TGTGCCAGCAGACAGGGTATCTCTGAAGCTTTCTTT.

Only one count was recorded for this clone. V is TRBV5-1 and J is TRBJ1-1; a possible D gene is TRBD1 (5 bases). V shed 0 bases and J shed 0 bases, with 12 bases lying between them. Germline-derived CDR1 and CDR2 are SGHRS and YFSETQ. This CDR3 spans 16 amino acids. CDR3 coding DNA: TGCGCCAGCAGCTTGGGGGGTGGGGGGATGAACACTGAAGCTTTCTTT. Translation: CASSLGGGGMNTEAFF.

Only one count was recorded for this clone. The CDR3 DNA sequence: TGTGCCAGCAGCTTATTTCAGCGGGAGACCCAGTACTTC. This codes for CASSLFQRETQYF. The chain has TRBV7-6 and TRBJ2-5, with TRBD2 as a possible D gene (5 bases). CDR1 and CDR2 (germline): SGHVS, FNYEAQ. This CDR3 comprises 13 residues. The ends were cut back, 2 bases at V and 5 bases at J, with 9 bases in the middle.

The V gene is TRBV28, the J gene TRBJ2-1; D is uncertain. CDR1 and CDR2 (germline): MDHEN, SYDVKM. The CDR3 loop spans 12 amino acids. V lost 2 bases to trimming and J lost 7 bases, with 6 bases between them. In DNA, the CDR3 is TGTGCCAGCAGTTTACTCGCGAATGAGCAGTTCTTC. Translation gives CASSLLANEQFF.

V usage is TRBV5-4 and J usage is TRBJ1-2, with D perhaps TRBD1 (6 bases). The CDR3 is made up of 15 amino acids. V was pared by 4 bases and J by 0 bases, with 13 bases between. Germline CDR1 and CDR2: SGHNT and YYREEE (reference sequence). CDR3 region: CASSPRTDPNYGYTF. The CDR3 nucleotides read TGTGCCAGCAGCCCGAGGACAGATCCTAACTATGGCTACACCTTC.

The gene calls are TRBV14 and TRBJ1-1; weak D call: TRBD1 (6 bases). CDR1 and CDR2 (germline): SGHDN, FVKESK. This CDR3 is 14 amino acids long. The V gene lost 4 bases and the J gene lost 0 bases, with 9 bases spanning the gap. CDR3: CASSRQGLNTEAFF. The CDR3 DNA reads TGTGCCAGCAGCCGTCAGGGGTTGAACACTGAAGCTTTCTTT.

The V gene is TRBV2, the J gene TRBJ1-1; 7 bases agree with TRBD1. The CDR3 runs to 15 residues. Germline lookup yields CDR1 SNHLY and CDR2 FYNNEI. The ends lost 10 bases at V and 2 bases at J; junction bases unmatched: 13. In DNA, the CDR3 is TGTGCCAACCAAAAGAGGGACAGCCTAAACACTGAAGCTTTCTTT. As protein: CANQKRDSLNTEAFF.

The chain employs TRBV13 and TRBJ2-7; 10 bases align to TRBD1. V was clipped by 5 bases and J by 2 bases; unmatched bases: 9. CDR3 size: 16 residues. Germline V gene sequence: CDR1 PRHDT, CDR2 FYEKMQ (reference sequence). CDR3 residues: CASSPRKDRGTYEQYF. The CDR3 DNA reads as TGTGCCAGCAGCCCCCGCAAGGACAGGGGGACCTACGAGCAGTACTTC.

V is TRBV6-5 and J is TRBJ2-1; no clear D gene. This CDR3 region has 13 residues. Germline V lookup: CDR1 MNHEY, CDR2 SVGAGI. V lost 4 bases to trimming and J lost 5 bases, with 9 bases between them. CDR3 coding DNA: TGTGCCAGCAGTTGGTCCCTAAACAATGAGCAGTTCTTC. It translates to CASSWSLNNEQFF.

CDR3 amino acids: CASSSDTYEQYF. The CDR3 coding sequence is TGCGCCAGCAGCTCGGACACCTACGAGCAGTACTTC. This chain uses TRBV5-1 with TRBJ2-7, with D possibly TRBD1 on 5 matching bases. CDR3 length: 12 residues. V lost 3 bases to trimming and J lost 2 bases, with 6 bases between them. The germline V gene has CDR1 SGHRS and CDR2 YFSETQ.

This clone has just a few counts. CDR3 nucleotide sequence: TGCGCCAGCGATCCGGGGGGACAAAAGGGGACCCAGTACTTC. Translation: CASDPGGQKGTQYF. V is TRBV5-1 and J is TRBJ2-5; TRBD2 is a possible D gene (7 bases). The CDR3 contains 14 residues. Germline loops: CDR1 SGHRS, CDR2 YFSETQ. Trimming shortened V by 7 bases and J by 7 bases, and 20 bases separated the two germline ends.

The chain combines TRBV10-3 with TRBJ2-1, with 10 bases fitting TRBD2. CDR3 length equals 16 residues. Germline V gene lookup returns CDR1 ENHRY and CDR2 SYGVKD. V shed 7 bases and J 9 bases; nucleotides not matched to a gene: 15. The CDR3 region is CAITGGAGGHSGEQFF. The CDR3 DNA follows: TGTGCCATCACCGGAGGAGCGGGGGGGCATTCTGGTGAGCAGTTCTTC.